This T cell receptor beta chain was captured by sequencing in a study of blood T cells in healthy people across ages. The overall study: There was about one barcoded beta molecule captured by template switching per two T cells.

This clonotype was detected once. What it recognizes is unknown. Findings and caveats of the study: PBMCs went unsorted, and a conclusive naive versus antigen-experienced comparison was therefore prevented. It was held that diversity estimates obtained from one million T cells represented underestimates.

A sample-barcoded 5' primer and a J-beta primer mix were used in a second PCR of roughly 6 to 11 cycles. With 12 random nucleotides, a template-switch adaptor tagged each individual cDNA molecule. TCRdb recomputed calls from the 5' RACE reads with MiXCR, one row per CDR3 protein. The sample lists approximately 800,000 distinct CDR3 sequences, more than 45% occurring once. CDR1 and CDR2 from the germline V gene are DFQATT and SNEGSKA (reference sequence). Between the trimmed V and J ends, which lost 6 bases and 3 bases, there was a span of 12 bases. The CDR3 has 13 amino acids. V is TRBV20-1 and J is TRBJ1-5; TRBD1 might be the D (6 bases). The receptor's source is a man aged 30 to 45 in good health. The sample consisted of blood. CDR3 nucleotide sequence: TGCAGTGCACCCGGACAGAACAATCAGCCCCAGCATTTT. Translating gives CSAPGQNNQPQHF.